This T cell receptor beta chain was identified in a study of identical twins. Trimming removed 5 bases at V and 4 bases at J, with 11 bases between. The germline CDR1 and CDR2 sequences are MNHEY and SMNVEV (reference sequence). The CDR3 is 14 amino acids. This clonotype was observed at least ten times. TCRdb passed the 5' RACE reads through MiXCR, listing each CDR3 protein once. The sample consists of roughly 710,000 distinct CDR3 sequences, around 6.1% of them appearing once. The sample consisted of naive T cells sorted from blood. The source of this sequence is a man between 18 and 35 years old in good health. The rearrangement links TRBV27 to TRBJ1-4; no definite D call. CDR3 region: CASSLQESNEKLFF. The CDR3 DNA reads TGTGCCAGCAGTCTCCAGGAGAGTAATGAAAAACTGTTTTTT.